This is a list of T cell receptor beta chains from one sample in a study of CD8+CD57+ T cells in acquired aplastic anemia. TCRdb analysed the reads with MiXCR anew, one entry per CDR3 protein. The profile shows some 92,000 distinct CDR3 sequences, 55% to 70% of them singletons. Sequenced material: sorted CD4+, CD8+, or CD8+CD57+ T cells (not recorded which) from PBMCs. The receptors here all came from a human donor with aplastic anemia. The CDR3 runs from the conserved cysteine through the conserved F or W. A D gene is named only where the DNA matches it firmly. Rows may omit the clone size; those that give it use once, few, many or a size class.

j_call,d_call,v_call,clone_size,cdr3_aa,cdr3_nt
TRBJ1-1,NA,TRBV5-6,NA,CASSLLANTEAFF,TGTGCCAGCAGCTTGCTGGCGAACACTGAAGCTTTCTTC
TRBJ1-2,NA,TRBV12-3/TRBV12-4,NA,CASSLALSYGYTF,TGTGCCAGCAGTTTAGCGCTCAGTTATGGCTACACCTTC
TRBJ2-1,NA,TRBV10-1,many,CASSDSGTNEQFF,TGCGCCAGCAGTGATTCGGGAACCAATGAGCAGTTCTTC
TRBJ1-4,NA,TRBV4-3,NA,CASSQDRDGEKLFF,TGCGCCAGCAGCCAAGATAGGGACGGTGAAAAACTGTTTTTT
TRBJ1-5,NA,TRBV4-1,NA,CASSQALGGGSGQPQHF,TGCGCCAGCAGCCAGGCCCTGGGAGGAGGGTCTGGTCAGCCCCAGCATTTT
TRBJ2-2,NA,TRBV7-9,NA,CASSHRTAGELFF,TGTGCCAGCAGCCACCGGACAGCCGGGGAGCTGTTTTTT
TRBJ2-5,TRBD2,TRBV4-1,many,CASSPSGEETQYF,TGCGCCAGCAGCCCTAGCGGGGAGGAGACCCAGTACTTC
TRBJ2-7,TRBD2,TRBV29-1,NA,CSGVLASKLYEQYF,TGCAGCGGTGTACTAGCGAGCAAACTCTACGAGCAGTACTTC
TRBJ1-2,TRBD1,TRBV5-4,NA,CASSLQGSSYGYTF,TGTGCCAGCAGCTTACAGGGGTCTAGCTATGGCTACACCTTC
TRBJ2-1,NA,TRBV10-3,NA,CASYRSGEYNEQFF,TGTGCCAGCTACAGGTCTGGGGAGTACAATGAGCAGTTCTTC
TRBJ1-1,NA,TRBV7-2,NA,CASSSGGTEAFF,TGTGCCAGCAGCTCTGGGGGCACTGAAGCTTTCTTT
TRBJ2-3,NA,TRBV10-3,NA,CAISVGLPSTDTQYF,TGTGCCATCAGTGTTGGACTTCCCTCCACAGATACGCAGTATTTT
TRBJ1-1,NA,TRBV24-1,NA,CATSDSTGSVAFF,TGTGCCACCAGTGATTCGACGGGGTCGGTGGCTTTCTTT
TRBJ1-4,NA,TRBV7-9,few,CASSLAGSNEKLFF,TGTGCCAGCAGCTTAGCAGGGTCCAATGAAAAACTGTTTTTT
TRBJ1-5,NA,TRBV19,few,CASSIGPDNQPQHF,TGTGCCAGTAGTATAGGTCCCGATAATCAGCCCCAGCATTTT
TRBJ1-4,NA,TRBV19,NA,CASSMRSGGNEKLFF,TGTGCCAGTAGTATGCGGTCGGGGGGAAATGAAAAACTGTTTTTT
TRBJ2-6,NA,TRBV11-1,NA,CASSSGTPGANVLTF,TGTGCCAGCAGCTCAGGGACACCTGGGGCCAACGTCCTGACTTTC
TRBJ1-5,TRBD1,TRBV20-1,NA,CSAIPLQGTSNQPQHF,TGCAGTGCTATTCCGTTACAGGGGACTAGCAATCAGCCCCAGCATTTT
TRBJ2-3,NA,TRBV5-1,many,CASSLAGGGTDTQYF,TGCGCCAGCAGCCTCGCAGGGGGAGGGACAGATACGCAGTATTTT
TRBJ1-2,NA,TRBV5-8,many,CASSLDTDYGYTF,TGTGCCAGCAGCTTAGACACCGATTATGGCTACACCTTC
TRBJ1-2,NA,TRBV29-1,NA,CSVAGASYGYTF,TGCAGCGTTGCGGGGGCGAGCTATGGCTACACCTTC
TRBJ1-6,NA,TRBV12-3/TRBV12-4,NA,CASSYDNSPLHF,TGTGCCAGCAGTTACGATAATTCACCCCTCCACTTT
TRBJ1-2,NA,TRBV20-1,NA,CSASRGYGYTF,TGCAGTGCTAGTAGGGGCTATGGCTACACCTTC
TRBJ1-1,NA,TRBV20-1,NA,CSARVGRHTEAFF,TGCAGTGCTAGAGTGGGGCGGCATACTGAAGCTTTCTTT
TRBJ2-5,TRBD1,TRBV5-1,NA,CASSTGQVDQETQYF,TGCGCCAGCAGCACGGGACAGGTTGACCAAGAGACCCAGTACTTC
TRBJ2-5,TRBD2,TRBV3-1,NA,CASSRGGGAETQYF,TGTGCCAGCAGCCGGGGCGGGGGGGCGGAGACCCAGTACTTC
TRBJ1-4,NA,TRBV28,few,CASSSDSNEKLFF,TGTGCCAGCAGTTCAGACAGTAATGAAAAACTGTTTTTT
TRBJ2-1,NA,TRBV10-2,NA,CASSESTLVNRFF,TGCGCCAGCAGTGAGTCGACACTAGTTAATCGGTTCTTC
TRBJ2-7,NA,TRBV15,NA,CATSLEGGKLAQYF,TGTGCCACCAGCTTAGAAGGTGGGAAATTGGCCCAGTACTTC
TRBJ1-1,NA,TRBV2,NA,CASSPSGQVGTGAFF,TGTGCCAGCAGCCCCTCAGGCCAAGTCGGCACTGGAGCTTTCTTT
TRBJ1-1,NA,TRBV15,NA,CATRGGAGSTEAFF,TGTGCCACCAGAGGGGGGGCAGGGAGCACTGAAGCTTTCTTT
TRBJ2-3,TRBD2,TRBV20-1,NA,CSATGGRADTQYF,TGCAGTGCCACGGGGGGACGGGCAGATACGCAGTATTTT
TRBJ2-1,TRBD2,TRBV7-3,many,CASSLNSGGSSYNEQFF,TGTGCCAGCAGCTTAAATAGCGGGGGGTCCTCCTACAATGAGCAGTTCTTC
TRBJ2-3,NA,TRBV15,few,CATSRDLSDTQYF,TGTGCCACCAGCAGAGATCTCTCGGATACGCAGTATTTT
TRBJ2-1,NA,TRBV5-1,NA,CASSFSGNNGQFF,TGCGCCAGCAGCTTTAGCGGCAACAATGGGCAGTTCTTC
TRBJ1-1,NA,TRBV2,few,CASRVGGMNTEAFF,TGTGCCAGCAGGGTGGGAGGAATGAACACTGAAGCTTTCTTT
TRBJ2-6,NA,TRBV2,NA,CASRFGSGANVLTF,TGTGCCAGCAGGTTTGGATCGGGGGCCAACGTCCTGACTTTC
TRBJ2-1,TRBD2,TRBV10-3,NA,CAISGSSGGGASNEQFF,TGTGCCATCAGTGGCTCGTCAGGCGGGGGGGCGTCGAATGAGCAGTTCTTC
TRBJ2-7,NA,TRBV10-2,NA,CASRNTRYEQYF,TGCGCCAGCAGAAACACCCGGTACGAGCAGTACTTC
TRBJ2-6,NA,TRBV5-1,NA,CASSLDGANVLTF,TGCGCCAGCAGCTTGGACGGGGCCAACGTCCTGACTTTC
TRBJ1-4,TRBD1,TRBV24-1,NA,CATSDAPGTGGGEKLFF,TGTGCCACCAGTGACGCGCCAGGGACAGGGGGGGGTGAAAAACTGTTTTTT
TRBJ2-1,NA,TRBV10-1,NA,CASKSRQDLRDNEQFF,TGCGCCAGCAAGAGCCGACAGGACCTTCGGGACAATGAGCAGTTCTTC
TRBJ2-7,NA,TRBV19,few,CASTSGGGTSYEQYF,TGTGCCAGTACCTCGGGAGGGGGCACGTCCTACGAGCAGTACTTC
TRBJ1-5,NA,TRBV20-1,NA,CSARESTVNQPQHF,TGCAGTGCTAGAGAATCGACAGTTAATCAGCCCCAGCATTTT
TRBJ2-3,NA,TRBV10-3,NA,CASSEQGTDTQYF,TGTGCCAGCAGTGAGCAGGGCACAGATACGCAGTATTTT
TRBJ2-4,NA,TRBV20-1,NA,CSATWHSAGESIQYF,TGCAGTGCTACATGGCATTCGGCAGGAGAGAGCATTCAGTACTTC
TRBJ1-2,NA,TRBV19,NA,CASSIDPGLYGYTF,TGTGCCAGTAGTATAGATCCCGGACTCTATGGCTACACCTTC
TRBJ1-5,TRBD1,TRBV20-1,NA,CSAREGQHSNQPQHF,TGCAGTGCTAGAGAGGGACAGCATAGCAATCAGCCCCAGCATTTT
TRBJ1-5,TRBD1,TRBV6-2/TRBV6-3,many,CASSYSRQGRNQPQHF,TGTGCCAGCAGTTACTCCAGACAGGGGCGAAATCAGCCCCAGCATTTT
TRBJ2-5,TRBD1,TRBV10-2,NA,CASNRDSQETQYF,TGCGCCAGCAACCGGGACAGTCAAGAGACCCAGTACTTC
TRBJ1-1,TRBD1,TRBV24-1,once,CATMTGETTEAFF,TGTGCCACCATGACAGGGGAGACGACTGAAGCTTTCTTT
TRBJ2-7,TRBD2,TRBV20-1,NA,CSARPGLAGSEQYF,TGCAGTGCTAGGCCGGGACTAGCGGGGAGTGAGCAGTACTTC
TRBJ2-1,NA,TRBV2,NA,CASSESLTAYNEQFF,TGTGCCAGCAGTGAATCACTTACCGCCTACAATGAGCAGTTCTTC
TRBJ1-2,TRBD1,TRBV20-1,NA,CSARGSETGMNYGYTF,TGCAGTGCTAGAGGGTCTGAGACAGGGATGAACTATGGCTACACCTTC